This passage covers 16 T cell receptor beta chains from one sample sequenced in a study of shared clonotypes between healthy human individuals. Naive CD8 cells were CD45RO-negative, positively selected for CCR7, excluding terminally differentiated effector memory CD45RA+ cells. Generated by immunoSEQ multiplex PCR, the TCRdb table keeps only in-frame clones and is missing some. Of 1.5 million to 2.5 million clones listed, about 95% were seen once; the top ten hold 1.2%. The specimen was naive CD8+ T cells sorted from blood. These receptors were taken from a man between 18 and 35 years old in good health.

This sequence joins TRBV28 and TRBJ2-7; 7 bases line up with TRBD2. The CDR3 totals 14 residues. V dropped 3 bases and J dropped 7; count of bases not matched to a gene: 9. Germline V gene data show CDR1 as MDHEN and CDR2 as SYDVKM. The CDR3 nucleotides are TGTGCCAGCAGTTTTACGGGAGGAGAGGGAGAGCAGTACTTC. This gives the protein CASSFTGGEGEQYF.

Note on this clone: The sample has other DNA sequences that encode this CDR3 too. The V and J genes are TRBV7-9 and TRBJ2-7; D call uncertain. Trimming pared 5 bases from V and 3 bases from J, leaving 5 bases between. The CDR3 consists of 11 residues. Germline V CDR1 and CDR2: SEHNR, FQNEAQ (reference sequence). The CDR3, as DNA: TGTGCCAGCAGCAAAGACTACGAGCAGTACTTC. Its protein is CASSKDYEQYF. The entire variable domain, with the rest obtained from reference TRBV7-9 and TRBJ2-7, is as follows: DTGVSQNPRHKITKRGQNVTFRCDPISEHNRLYWYRQTLGQGPEFLTYFQNEAQLEKSRLLSDRFSAERPKGSFSTLEIQRTEQGDSAMYLCASSKDYEQYFGPGTRLTVT.

A few counts support this clone. V and J are TRBV29-1 and TRBJ1-2, with a possible D match to TRBD1 (6 bases). There are 14 residues in the CDR3. CDR1 is SQVTM and CDR2 is ANQGSEA in the germline V gene. V was clipped by 4 bases and J by 3 bases, with 15 bases between them. Here the CDR3 DNA reads TGCAGCGTTGTACCCGGGACAACACACTATGGCTACACCTTC. Its translation is CSVVPGTTHYGYTF.

The chain has TRBV6-1 and TRBJ2-7; D might be TRBD2 (6 bases). Trimming removed 2 bases at V and 2 bases at J, with 7 bases between. This CDR3 is built from 13 residues. Germline V gives CDR1 MNHNS, CDR2 SASEGT. Here the CDR3 reads CASSEWRAYEQYF. CDR3 DNA: TGTGCCAGCAGTGAATGGAGGGCCTACGAGCAGTACTTC.

The gene calls are TRBV27 and TRBJ2-7; TRBD1 is a possible D gene (6 bases). The CDR3 extends over 13 amino acids. Germline CDR1 reads MNHEY; CDR2 reads SMNVEV (reference sequence). V was cut by 4 bases and J by 3 bases, with 10 bases left in between. This CDR3 is CASSYRALYEQYF. The CDR3 DNA reads as TGTGCCAGCAGTTACAGGGCTCTCTACGAGCAGTACTTC.

V and J are TRBV5-4 and TRBJ2-7; the D gene is possibly TRBD2 (5 bases). This CDR3 comprises 13 residues. Germline CDR1 and CDR2: SGHNT and YYREEE (reference sequence). V was shortened by 1 base and J by 5 bases, with 10 bases between the two germline ends. CDR3 bases: TGTGCCAGCAGCTTGTGGGAGTGGAACGAGCAGTACTTC. It specifies CASSLWEWNEQYF. The full variable domain, completed using reference TRBV5-4 and TRBJ2-7, is ETGVTQSPTHLIKTRGQQVTLRCSSQSGHNTVSWYQQALGQGPQFIFQYYREEENGRGNFPPRFSGLQFPNYSSELNVNALELDDSALYLCASSLWEWNEQYFGPGTRLTVT.

This chain links TRBV4-3 with TRBJ2-7, with D hard to call. Germline CDR1 and CDR2: LGHNA and YSLEER. Trimming pared 1 base from V and 2 bases from J, leaving 9 bases between. This CDR3 comprises 14 residues. This CDR3 reads CASSQALVTYEQYF. CDR3 DNA sequence: TGCGCCAGCAGCCAAGCCCTCGTCACCTACGAGCAGTACTTC.

V is TRBV9 and J is TRBJ1-1; D is possibly TRBD1 (5 bases). Germline V gives CDR1 SGDLS, CDR2 YYNGEE. This CDR3 is built from 15 residues. V dropped 0 bases and J dropped 0 bases, with 9 bases sitting between them. CDR3 protein: CASSVAAGLNTEAFF. CDR3 coding DNA: TGTGCCAGCAGCGTAGCGGCAGGGTTGAACACTGAAGCTTTCTTT.

This clone was observed once. The chain recombines TRBV30 with TRBJ1-2; perhaps TRBD1 as D (6 bases). The CDR3 is made up of 13 amino acids. The germline gives CDR1 GTSNPN, CDR2 SVGIG (reference sequence). V gave up 0 bases and J gave up 4 bases, with 9 bases separating them. The CDR3 DNA reads as TGTGCCTGGAGTGTAAGGGGGACCTATGGCTACACCTTC. Protein sequence: CAWSVRGTYGYTF.

The rearrangement uses TRBV4-1 and TRBJ2-7; 11 bases are shared with TRBD2. This CDR3 comprises 16 residues. Germline V gene sequence: CDR1 MGHRA, CDR2 YSYEKL. With V trimmed by 6 bases and J by 0 bases, 7 bases remained unmatched. The CDR3 DNA sequence: TGCGCCAGCAGACAAATAGCGGGAGGGTCCTCCTACGAGCAGTACTTC. As protein: CASRQIAGGSSYEQYF.

This chain links TRBV7-9 with TRBJ2-7; D perhaps matches TRBD1 (5 bases). This CDR3 is built from 14 residues. Per the germline V gene, CDR1 is SEHNR and CDR2 is FQNEAQ (reference sequence). With 4 bases removed from V and 2 bases from J, the gap between germline ends came to 12 bases. The CDR3 nucleotides read TGTGCCAGCAGCTCGCAGGGCCTTCCCTACGAGCAGTACTTC. Protein sequence: CASSSQGLPYEQYF. The complete variable domain, with remaining parts taken from reference TRBV7-9 and TRBJ2-7, reads DTGVSQNPRHKITKRGQNVTFRCDPISEHNRLYWYRQTLGQGPEFLTYFQNEAQLEKSRLLSDRFSAERPKGSFSTLEIQRTEQGDSAMYLCASSSQGLPYEQYFGPGTRLTVT.

The V call is TRBV9, the J call TRBJ2-5; possible D gene TRBD2, 6 bases. The CDR3 length is 15 residues. Trimming cost V 0 bases and J 1 base, with 10 bases left between them. Germline V lookup: CDR1 SGDLS, CDR2 YYNGEE. The CDR3 loop is CASSVGLGLQETQYF. The CDR3 nucleotides read TGTGCCAGCAGCGTAGGTTTGGGACTCCAAGAGACCCAGTACTTC.

V is TRBV19 and J is TRBJ2-2; D possibly corresponds to TRBD1 (6 bases). The ends were cut back, 3 bases at V and 7 bases at J, with 12 bases in the middle. The CDR3 consists of 14 residues. CDR1 and CDR2 from the germline V gene are LNHDA and SQIVND (reference sequence). The CDR3 protein is CASSILGAGGELFF. CDR3 nucleotide sequence: TGTGCCAGTAGTATTTTGGGGGCCGGCGGGGAGCTGTTTTTT.

This chain links TRBV5-5 with TRBJ1-1; D uncertain. V lost 3 bases to trimming and J lost 4 bases, with 7 bases between them. The CDR3 runs to 12 residues. The V gene's germline CDR1 is SGHKS and CDR2 YYEKEE (reference sequence). CDR3 protein: CASSWGTTEAFF. DNA for the CDR3: TGTGCCAGCAGCTGGGGAACCACTGAAGCTTTCTTT. Looking up the rest from reference TRBV5-5 and TRBJ1-1 gives the full variable domain: DAGVTQSPTHLIKTRGQQVTLRCSPISGHKSVSWYQQVLGQGPQFIFQYYEKEERGRGNFPDRFSARQFPNYSSELNVNALLLGDSALYLCASSWGTTEAFFGQGTRLTVV.

As DNA, the CDR3 is TGCGCCAGCAGCCAAGGGGGGGGGCAGGAGCAGTACTTC. Translated: CASSQGGGQEQYF. V is TRBV4-1 and J is TRBJ2-7, with D perhaps TRBD2 (7 bases). CDR3 size: 13 residues. Trimming left V 1 base short and J 7 bases short, with 11 bases between. Germline CDR1 is MGHRA and CDR2 is YSYEKL.

This clone was observed once. J is TRBJ2-3 and V is TRBV13; TRBD1 or TRBD2 may be the D gene (5 bases each). Between the trimmed V and J ends, which lost 5 bases and 1 base, there was a span of 16 bases. The length of the CDR3 is 16 residues. Germline values: CDR1 PRHDT, CDR2 FYEKMQ (reference sequence). The CDR3 DNA reads as TGTGCCAGCAGCCCTAGCTTGGGGGTTGGCACAGATACGCAGTATTTT. Amino acid sequence: CASSPSLGVGTDTQYF.